This is a list of T cell receptor beta chains from one sample in a study of shared clonotypes between healthy human individuals. Method: immunoSEQ multiplex PCR; TCRdb's copy keeps in-frame clones and lacks some. The table shows about 590,000 clones, with nearly 97% occurring only once. The material sequenced was naive CD8+ T cells sorted from blood. These receptors were collected from a woman in her twenties or thirties in good health. CDR3s include the opening cysteine and the closing phenylalanine or tryptophan. D genes are given only for firm matches. Size tells how often a clone was seen (once, few, many) or the class of an expanded clone, and some rows leave it out.

d_call: -
v_call: TRBV7-8
j_call: TRBJ1-1
clone_size: -
cdr3_aa: CASSFLVAEAFF
cdr3_nt: TGTGCCAGCAGCTTTCTAGTGGCTGAAGCTTTCTTT

d_call: -
v_call: TRBV6-6
j_call: TRBJ1-3
clone_size: -
cdr3_aa: CAGSGTLGHHIYF
cdr3_nt: TGTGCCGGAAGCGGGACCCTGGGGCACCATATCTATTTT

d_call: -
v_call: TRBV28
j_call: TRBJ1-1
clone_size: -
cdr3_aa: CASSFFGSAFF
cdr3_nt: TGTGCCAGCAGTTTCTTCGGGAGTGCTTTCTTT

d_call: -
v_call: TRBV27
j_call: TRBJ2-5
clone_size: -
cdr3_aa: CASYQETQYF
cdr3_nt: TGTGCCAGTTACCAAGAGACCCAGTACTTC

d_call: -
v_call: TRBV19
j_call: TRBJ2-6
clone_size: once
cdr3_aa: CASSAGANVLTF
cdr3_nt: TGTGCCAGTAGCGCGGGGGCCAACGTCCTGACTTTC

d_call: TRBD1
v_call: TRBV19
j_call: TRBJ1-4
clone_size: -
cdr3_aa: CASSISVGDRGRSDYEKLFF
cdr3_nt: TGTGCCAGTAGTATTTCGGTGGGAGACAGGGGGCGAAGTGATTATGAAAAACTGTTTTTT

d_call: -
v_call: TRBV19
j_call: TRBJ1-4
clone_size: -
cdr3_aa: CASKTDGVDEKLFF
cdr3_nt: TGTGCCAGTAAGACGGACGGGGTGGATGAAAAACTGTTTTTT

d_call: TRBD1
v_call: TRBV27
j_call: TRBJ1-5
clone_size: -
cdr3_aa: CASSSRQGAGYQPQHF
cdr3_nt: TGTGCCAGCAGTTCGAGACAGGGGGCGGGATATCAGCCCCAGCATTTT

d_call: -
v_call: TRBV28
j_call: TRBJ1-5
clone_size: -
cdr3_aa: CASSFQGHYQPQHF
cdr3_nt: TGTGCCAGCAGTTTTCAAGGGCACTACCAGCCCCAGCATTTT

d_call: -
v_call: TRBV7-6
j_call: TRBJ2-7
clone_size: -
cdr3_aa: CASSLAPEEGQMYEQYF
cdr3_nt: TGTGCCAGCAGCCTAGCCCCCGAGGAGGGACAAATGTACGAGCAGTACTTC

d_call: -
v_call: TRBV6-5
j_call: TRBJ2-7
clone_size: -
cdr3_aa: CASCPTPSYEQYF
cdr3_nt: TGTGCCAGCTGCCCCACACCTTCCTACGAGCAGTACTTC

d_call: -
v_call: TRBV2
j_call: TRBJ2-4
clone_size: -
cdr3_aa: CASSARDAKNIQYF
cdr3_nt: TGTGCCAGCAGCGCCCGGGATGCCAAAAACATTCAGTACTTC

d_call: TRBD1
v_call: TRBV27
j_call: TRBJ2-2
clone_size: once
cdr3_aa: CASSLGTGAGELFF
cdr3_nt: TGTGCCAGCAGTTTAGGGACAGGGGCCGGGGAGCTGTTTTTT

d_call: -
v_call: TRBV9
j_call: TRBJ2-1
clone_size: -
cdr3_aa: CASSVVPSSYNEQFF
cdr3_nt: TGTGCCAGCAGCGTAGTCCCTAGCTCCTACAATGAGCAGTTCTTC

d_call: -
v_call: TRBV28
j_call: TRBJ2-7
clone_size: -
cdr3_aa: CASSSGYEQYF
cdr3_nt: TGTGCCAGCAGTTCGGGCTACGAGCAGTACTTC

d_call: TRBD2
v_call: TRBV9
j_call: TRBJ2-2
clone_size: -
cdr3_aa: CASSLRSGRDGGELFF
cdr3_nt: TGTGCCAGCAGCTTACGTAGCGGGAGGGATGGCGGGGAGCTGTTTTTT

d_call: -
v_call: TRBV5-5
j_call: TRBJ2-2
clone_size: -
cdr3_aa: CASSFGAGELFF
cdr3_nt: TGTGCCAGCAGCTTTGGGGCCGGGGAGCTGTTTTTT

d_call: -
v_call: TRBV13
j_call: TRBJ2-1
clone_size: -
cdr3_aa: CASSVGYNEQFF
cdr3_nt: TGTGCCAGCAGTGTCGGCTACAATGAGCAGTTCTTC

d_call: -
v_call: TRBV15
j_call: TRBJ1-4
clone_size: -
cdr3_aa: CATSRDLLSAAVLGKLFF
cdr3_nt: TGTGCCACCAGCAGAGATCTTCTGTCGGCAGCCGTTTTGGGAAAACTGTTTTTT

d_call: -
v_call: TRBV28
j_call: TRBJ2-7
clone_size: -
cdr3_aa: CASSHSYEQYF
cdr3_nt: TGTGCCAGCAGTCACTCCTACGAGCAGTACTTC

d_call: TRBD2
v_call: TRBV11-3
j_call: TRBJ2-3
clone_size: -
cdr3_aa: CASSSAGTSRSDTQYF
cdr3_nt: TGTGCCAGCAGCTCCGCCGGGACTAGCAGGTCAGATACGCAGTATTTT

d_call: TRBD1
v_call: TRBV18
j_call: TRBJ1-4
clone_size: once
cdr3_aa: CASSDMGDRPTNEKLFF
cdr3_nt: TGTGCCAGCTCAGACATGGGGGACAGACCAACTAATGAAAAACTGTTTTTT